Sequencing of this T cell receptor (beta chain) was carried out in a study of blood T cell repertoires in COVID-19. Turning to the study itself: COVID-19 samples from acute and convalescent phases originated in the United States, Italy and Spain.

V was shortened by 6 bases and J by 8 bases, with 16 bases between the two germline ends. CDR1 and CDR2 (germline): SGHAT, FQNNGV. The CDR3 totals 13 residues. How the authors handled the data: The authors estimated nucleated cell counts from reference gene primer amplification. The assay was immunoSEQ multiplex PCR, and TCRdb's table has in-frame clones only and misses some. V, J and clone size were drawn from that table, and D and trimming were deduced from the DNA. The sample shows about 400,000 clones, roughly 91% of them seen only once. What the recovered Cohort 3 donors had was two negative PCRs, clearance, or symptom resolution.

The chain recombines TRBV11-2 with TRBJ1-2; D is perhaps TRBD1 (6 bases). What was sequenced was PBMCs or T cells enriched from blood (not recorded which). The sequence was obtained from a woman aged 25-40 years who had recovered from COVID-19. This CDR3 is CASRSTGLGGYTF. The CDR3 DNA sequence: TGTGCCAGCAGGTCCACAGGGTTGGGCGGCTACACCTTC.